These 18 T cell receptor beta chains were all obtained from the same sample, sequenced in a study of regulatory T cells in long-lasting Graves disease. Libraries of TCR beta came from iRepertoire HTBI primers plus Arm-PCR of CDR3 regions. TCRdb passed the multiplex PCR reads through MiXCR, listing each CDR3 protein once. The data contain a few hundred thousand distinct CDR3 sequences, about a quarter of them singletons. Time point meaning: persistent/refractory GD, antithyroid drugs over 5 years with positive TRAb. Extracted RNA from PBMCs served as the source of the TCR library. The sequenced sample was peripheral blood mononuclear cells (PBMCs), obtained when the disease was refractory, from a patient treated with antithyroid drugs. These receptors came from a female donor with Graves disease.

The rearrangement joins TRBV19 to TRBJ2-7; D ambiguous. From germline, CDR1 is LNHDA and CDR2 SQIVND (reference sequence). Trimming shortened V by 4 bases and J by 6 bases, and 13 bases separated the two germline ends. This CDR3 spans 13 amino acids. CDR3 protein: CASSKARTTEQYF. In nucleotides, the CDR3 is TGTGCCAGTAGTAAGGCAAGAACGACCGAGCAGTACTTC.

This clonotype was seen at least ten times. The chain joins TRBV27 to TRBJ2-5, with D uncertain. CDR1 and CDR2 (germline): MNHEY, SMNVEV (reference sequence). V lost 6 bases to trimming and J lost 2 bases, with 22 bases between them. The CDR3 extends over 17 amino acids. CDR3 protein: CASSPPSANPLQETQYF. The CDR3 DNA follows: TGTGCCAGCAGCCCCCCGAGCGCTAACCCCTTACAAGAGACCCAGTACTTC.

The V gene is TRBV20-1, the J gene TRBJ2-2; no reliable D call. Germline V gives CDR1 DFQATT, CDR2 SNEGSKA (reference sequence). Trimming cost V 5 bases and J 5 bases, with 6 bases left between them. The CDR3 length is 11 residues. The CDR3 sequence: CSAGKTGELFF. DNA for the CDR3: TGCAGTGCTGGTAAAACCGGGGAGCTGTTTTTT.

The rearrangement uses TRBV7-9 and TRBJ2-3; no firm D call. The CDR3 consists of 12 residues. Germline lookup yields CDR1 SEHNR and CDR2 FQNEAQ (reference sequence). Trimming took off 5 bases at V and 4 bases at J, with 7 bases between the two ends. In DNA form, the CDR3 reads TGTGCCAGCAGCCCCTCCCCAGATACGCAGTATTTT. Residues: CASSPSPDTQYF.

V gene TRBV18 combines with J gene TRBJ2-2, with 8 bases lining up with TRBD2. CDR1 and CDR2 (germline): KGHSH, LQKENI. V gave up 4 bases and J gave up 6 bases; unmatched junction bases: 13. CDR3 length equals 17 residues. The CDR3 DNA sequence: TGTGCCAGCTCACGGTCCTCAATAGCGGGAAGTCCCGGGGAGCTGTTTTTT. It codes for CASSRSSIAGSPGELFF.

In DNA form, the CDR3 reads TGCAGTGCTAGAGACTTAGAGACAAGGGGTAGGGCAGATACGCAGTATTTT. Protein sequence: CSARDLETRGRADTQYF. V usage is TRBV20-1 and J usage is TRBJ2-3, with D perhaps TRBD1 (5 bases). V was trimmed by 0 bases and J by 4 bases, leaving 20 bases between them. CDR3 length: 17 amino acids. Germline loops: CDR1 DFQATT, CDR2 SNEGSKA (reference sequence).

This clonotype was detected ten times or more. V and J are TRBV7-8 and TRBJ2-5; 7 nucleotides agree with TRBD1. There are 15 residues in the CDR3. V shed 0 bases and J 3 bases; nucleotides not matched to a gene: 4. Germline lookup yields CDR1 SGHVS and CDR2 FQNEAQ. The CDR3 spells CASSLAGTVKETQYF. The CDR3 bases are TGTGCCAGCAGCTTAGCCGGGACAGTGAAAGAGACCCAGTACTTC.

Notes on this clonotype: A read error may explain this, as a much larger clone is one base away. The J gene is TRBJ1-1, the V gene TRBV28, with D maybe TRBD1 (5 bases). Deletions cut 8 bases from V and 4 bases from J, with 14 bases between. The CDR3 sequence is 13 residues long. Germline lookup yields CDR1 MDHEN and CDR2 SYDVKM. The chain's CDR3 is CASGGGGATEAFF. DNA of the CDR3: TGTGCCAGCGGTGGGGGGGGTGCCACTGAAGCTTTCTTT. Looking up the rest from reference TRBV28 and TRBJ1-1 gives the full variable domain: DVKVTQSSRYLVKRTGEKVFLECVQDMDHENMFWYRQDPGLGLRLIYFSYDVKMKEKGDIPEGYSVSREKKERFSLILESASTNQTSMYLCASGGGGATEAFFGQGTRLTVV.

With respect to this clonotype: Just one base apart from a much larger clone, this may be a read error. The rearrangement uses TRBV11-2 and TRBJ2-2; 9 bases match TRBD2. Germline V CDR1 and CDR2: SGHAT, FQNNGV. This CDR3 has 15 residues. This chain's CDR3 is CASSSVAGDTRELFF. CDR3 nucleotide sequence: TGTGCCAGCAGCTCGGTAGCGGGAGACACCAGGGAGCTGTTTTTT.

Comments on this clonotype: A junction end diverges from the germline sequence, so it may reflect a read error. The chain joins TRBV20-1 to TRBJ2-1; 7 nucleotides line up with TRBD2. The CDR3 runs to 14 residues. From germline, CDR1 is DFQATT and CDR2 SNEGSKA (reference sequence). The CDR3 bases are TGCAGTGCTAGCGGGAGGAAGTCCTACAGTGAGCAGTTCTTC. This gives the protein CSASGRKSYSEQFF.

This clonotype showed up many times. V and J are TRBV28 and TRBJ1-1; D unresolved. V was pared by 6 bases and J by 1 base, with 9 bases between. This CDR3 is 13 amino acids long. CDR1 MDHEN and CDR2 SYDVKM come from the germline V gene. The CDR3 DNA is TGTGCCAGCAGCTTGGCGAAGAACACTGAAGCTTTCTTT. Translated, it gives CASSLAKNTEAFF.

This clonotype was counted only a few times. This chain links TRBV5-6 with TRBJ1-5, with 8 bases aligning to TRBD1. The V gene's germline CDR1 is SGHDT and CDR2 YYEEEE. The CDR3 sequence is 17 residues long. J lost 0 bases, V lost 2 bases, and 7 bases had no gene match. CDR3 in amino acids: CASSLGTGLDSNQPQHF. As DNA, the CDR3 is TGTGCCAGCAGCTTAGGGACAGGCCTCGATAGCAATCAGCCCCAGCATTTT.

In its sample, this clonotype was seen a few times. This chain links TRBV4-1 with TRBJ1-5; D call uncertain. This CDR3 comprises 15 residues. With 0 bases removed from V and 9 bases from J, the gap between germline ends came to 15 bases. Germline V gene lookup returns CDR1 MGHRA and CDR2 YSYEKL. CDR3 residues: CASSQDPIVAMPQHF. CDR3 sequence (DNA): TGCGCCAGCAGCCAAGACCCCATTGTGGCCATGCCCCAGCATTTT.

The V and J genes are TRBV7-9 and TRBJ2-5; D possibly corresponds to TRBD2 (5 bases). Trimming took 2 bases from V and 1 from J, leaving 23 bases between them. This CDR3 spans 19 amino acids. Germline V gives CDR1 SEHNR, CDR2 FQNEAQ (reference sequence). This CDR3 is CASSLLPPGGHGFQETQYF. The CDR3 nucleotides read TGTGCCAGCAGCTTACTCCCCCCAGGAGGCCATGGGTTCCAAGAGACCCAGTACTTC.

This clonotype came up many times. V is TRBV20-1 and J is TRBJ2-5; D possibly uses TRBD1 or TRBD2 (5 bases each). This CDR3 is 12 amino acids long. The germline V gene has CDR1 DFQATT and CDR2 SNEGSKA (reference sequence). Trimming left V 6 bases short and J 4 bases short, with 12 bases between. The CDR3 here is CSADRGLETQYF. The CDR3 nucleotides are TGCAGTGCAGACAGAGGGCTAGAGACCCAGTACTTC.

This clonotype was recorded a few times. The V call is TRBV6-5, the J call TRBJ2-2; 7 nucleotides match TRBD2. Germline CDR1 reads MNHEY; CDR2 reads SVGAGI. This CDR3 comprises 18 residues. Unmatched junction bases numbered 14, after V lost 4 bases and J lost 3 bases. CDR3 bases: TGTGCCAGCAGTTCCATGGGTGCGGGAGTTACATACACCGGGGAGCTGTTTTTT. This translates into CASSSMGAGVTYTGELFF.

Many counts were recorded for this clonotype. V and J are TRBV20-1 and TRBJ2-7; 7 nucleotides match TRBD2. J gave up 11 bases and V 4 bases, and 14 bases lay outside the gene matches. Germline-derived CDR1 and CDR2 are DFQATT and SNEGSKA (reference sequence). The CDR3 runs 13 residues. CDR3 region: CSANGRREIEKYF. The CDR3 DNA is TGCAGTGCTAATGGGCGGCGGGAGATCGAAAAGTACTTC.

Points on this clonotype: An end of the junction does not agree with germline; a read error may underlie this. The J gene is TRBJ2-1, the V gene TRBV2, with 14 bases matching TRBD2. Germline loops: CDR1 SNHLY, CDR2 FYNNEI. The CDR3 is 15 amino acids. Written as DNA, the CDR3 is TGTGCCTGCAGCCGAGGGACTAGCGGGAGCAATGAGCAGTTCTTC. Protein product: CACSRGTSGSNEQFF.